This T cell receptor beta chain comes out of a study of cytomegalovirus exposure and HLA in healthy donors. Notes on the study in general: Sequencing depth roughly uniform across donors was assumed in presence/absence analyses. Rare sequences made up most TCRs, while some public TCRs were found in many donors. A cluster of highly shared sequence variants was likely a sequencing artifact. Reports credit the classifier with highly specific, highly sensitive diagnosis of cytomegalovirus status.

The ends were cut back, 6 bases at V and 6 bases at J, with 18 bases in the middle. The CDR3 consists of 14 residues. CDR1 is MDHEN, CDR2 SYDVKM, per germline. With respect to this clone: The antigen is not known.

Primers for the PCR totalled 60 Vbeta and 13 Jbeta. Repertoires were generated with immunoSEQ multiplex PCR, while TCRdb's copy carries only in-frame clones and drops some. The sample lists roughly 190,000 clones; roughly 90% were seen once. The chain is built from TRBV28 and TRBJ2-7; tentatively, D is TRBD2 (7 bases). The material sequenced was PBMCs. The sequence was collected from a boy under 10 years old in good health and CMV-seronegative. CDR3 loop: CASRGGGALFEQYF. The CDR3 DNA is TGTGCCAGCAGAGGTGGGGGGGCTCTCTTCGAGCAGTACTTC.